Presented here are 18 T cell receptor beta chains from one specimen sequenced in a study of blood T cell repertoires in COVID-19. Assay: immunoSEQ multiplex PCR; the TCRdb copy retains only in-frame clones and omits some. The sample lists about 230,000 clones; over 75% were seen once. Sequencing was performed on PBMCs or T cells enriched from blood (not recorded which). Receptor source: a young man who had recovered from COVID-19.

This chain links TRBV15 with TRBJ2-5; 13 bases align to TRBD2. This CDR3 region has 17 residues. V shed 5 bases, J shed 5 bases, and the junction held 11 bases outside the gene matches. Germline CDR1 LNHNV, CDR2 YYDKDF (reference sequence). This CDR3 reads CATSQATSGGPWETQYF. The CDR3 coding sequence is TGTGCCACCAGCCAAGCGACTAGCGGGGGGCCGTGGGAGACCCAGTACTTC. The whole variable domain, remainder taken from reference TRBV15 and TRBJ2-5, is DAMVIQNPRYQVTQFGKPVTLSCSQTLNHNVMYWYQQKSSQAPKLLFHYYDKDFNNEADTPDNFQSRRPNTSFCFLDIRSPGLGDTAMYLCATSQATSGGPWETQYFGPGTRLLVL.

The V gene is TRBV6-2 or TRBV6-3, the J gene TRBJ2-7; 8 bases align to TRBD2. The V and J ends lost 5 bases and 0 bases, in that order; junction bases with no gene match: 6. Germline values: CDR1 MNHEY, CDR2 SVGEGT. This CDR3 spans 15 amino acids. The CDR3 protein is CASSTGGGPSYEQYF. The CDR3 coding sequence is TGTGCCAGCAGTACCGGGGGGGGCCCCTCCTACGAGCAGTACTTC.

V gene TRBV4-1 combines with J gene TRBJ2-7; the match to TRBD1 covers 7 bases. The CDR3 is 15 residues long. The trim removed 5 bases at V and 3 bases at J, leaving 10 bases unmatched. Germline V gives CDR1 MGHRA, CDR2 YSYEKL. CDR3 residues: CASSLTGTANYEQYF. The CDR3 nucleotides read TGCGCCAGCAGCTTGACCGGGACAGCCAACTACGAGCAGTACTTC.

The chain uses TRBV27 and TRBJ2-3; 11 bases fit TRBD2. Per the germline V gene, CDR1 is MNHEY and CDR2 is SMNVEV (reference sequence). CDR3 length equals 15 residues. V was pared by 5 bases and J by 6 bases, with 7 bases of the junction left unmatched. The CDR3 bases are TGTGCCAGCAGTGTGGTGGCTAGCGGGGGGGATACGCAGTATTTT. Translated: CASSVVASGGDTQYF.

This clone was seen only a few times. The CDR3 sequence is CASSLAGLAGGPDTQYF. The CDR3 DNA reads as TGTGCCAGCAGCTTAGCGGGACTAGCGGGGGGGCCAGATACGCAGTATTTT. The chain uses TRBV7-2 and TRBJ2-3; 16 bases align to TRBD2. The V gene's germline CDR1 is SGHTA and CDR2 FQGNSA. Trimming cost V 0 bases and J 4 bases; bases outside gene matches: 1. The CDR3 extends over 17 amino acids.

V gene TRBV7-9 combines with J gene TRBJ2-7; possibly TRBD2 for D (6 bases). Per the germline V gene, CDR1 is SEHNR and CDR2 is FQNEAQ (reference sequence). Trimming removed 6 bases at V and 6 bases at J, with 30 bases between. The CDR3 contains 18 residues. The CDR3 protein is CASRGMGGVRLMEGEQYF. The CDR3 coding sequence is TGTGCCAGCAGGGGGATGGGAGGAGTCCGACTAATGGAGGGCGAGCAGTACTTC.

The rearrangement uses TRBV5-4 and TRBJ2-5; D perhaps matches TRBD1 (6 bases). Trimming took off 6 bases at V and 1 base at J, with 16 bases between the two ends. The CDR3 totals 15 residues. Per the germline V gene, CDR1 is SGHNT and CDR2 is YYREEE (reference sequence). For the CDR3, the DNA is TGTGCCAGCATCCGTCGAGGGACACCCCAAGAGACCCAGTACTTC. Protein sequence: CASIRRGTPQETQYF. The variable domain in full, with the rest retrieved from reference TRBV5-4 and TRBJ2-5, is ETGVTQSPTHLIKTRGQQVTLRCSSQSGHNTVSWYQQALGQGPQFIFQYYREEENGRGNFPPRFSGLQFPNYSSELNVNALELDDSALYLCASIRRGTPQETQYFGPGTRLLVL.

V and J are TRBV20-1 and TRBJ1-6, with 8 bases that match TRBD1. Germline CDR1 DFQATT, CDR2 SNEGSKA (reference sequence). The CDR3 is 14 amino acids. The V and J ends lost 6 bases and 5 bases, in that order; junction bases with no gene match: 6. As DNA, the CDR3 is TGCAGTGCAAGTGAGGGACAGGATAATTCACCCCTCCACTTT. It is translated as CSASEGQDNSPLHF.

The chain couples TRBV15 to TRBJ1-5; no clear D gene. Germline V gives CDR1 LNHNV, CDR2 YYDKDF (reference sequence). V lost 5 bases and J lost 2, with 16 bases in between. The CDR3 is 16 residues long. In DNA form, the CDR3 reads TGTGCCACCAGCCCGACACCTGGGAGGGGCAATCAGCCCCAGCATTTT. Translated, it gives CATSPTPGRGNQPQHF.

The CDR3 loop is CASSSLGTGDTEAFF. The CDR3 nucleotides read TGTGCCAGCAGCTCTTTGGGGACAGGGGATACTGAAGCTTTCTTT. The chain links TRBV28 to TRBJ1-1; TRBD1 aligns across 10 bases. V trimming: 6 bases; J trimming: 5 bases; junction bases outside the gene matches: 9. The germline V gene has CDR1 MDHEN and CDR2 SYDVKM. This CDR3 contains 15 residues.

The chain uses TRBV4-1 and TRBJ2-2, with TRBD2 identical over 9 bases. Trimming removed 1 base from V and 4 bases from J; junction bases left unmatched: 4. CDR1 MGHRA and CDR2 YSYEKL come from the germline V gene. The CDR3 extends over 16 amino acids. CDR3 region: CASSQGLAGFTGELFF. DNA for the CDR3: TGCGCCAGCAGCCAAGGCCTAGCGGGATTCACCGGGGAGCTGTTTTTT.

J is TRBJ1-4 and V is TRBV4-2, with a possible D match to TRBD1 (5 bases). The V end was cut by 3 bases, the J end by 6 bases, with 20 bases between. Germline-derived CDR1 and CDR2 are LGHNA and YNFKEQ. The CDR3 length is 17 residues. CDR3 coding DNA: TGTGCCAGCAGCCATGGACACAGCCGACAAAGGGATGAAAAACTGTTTTTT. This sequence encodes CASSHGHSRQRDEKLFF.

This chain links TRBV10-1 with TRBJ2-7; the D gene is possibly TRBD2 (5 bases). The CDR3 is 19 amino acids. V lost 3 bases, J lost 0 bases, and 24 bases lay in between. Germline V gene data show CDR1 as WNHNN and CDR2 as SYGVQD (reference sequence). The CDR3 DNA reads TGCGCCAGCAGTGAAGTTATCCCGCTAGCCTCCGGTAGCTCCTACGAGCAGTACTTC. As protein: CASSEVIPLASGSSYEQYF.

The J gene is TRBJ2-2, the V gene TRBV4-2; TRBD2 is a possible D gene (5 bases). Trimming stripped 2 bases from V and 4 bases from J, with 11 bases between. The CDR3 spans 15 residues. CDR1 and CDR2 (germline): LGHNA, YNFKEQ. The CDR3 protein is CASSQQHRGTGELFF. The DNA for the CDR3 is TGTGCCAGCAGCCAACAGCATCGGGGCACCGGGGAGCTGTTTTTT.

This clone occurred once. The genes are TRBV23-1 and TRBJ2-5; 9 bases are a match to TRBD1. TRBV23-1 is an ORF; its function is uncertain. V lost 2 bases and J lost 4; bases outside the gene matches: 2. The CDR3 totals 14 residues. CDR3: CASSQTDRGETQYF. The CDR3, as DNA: TGCGCCAGCAGTCAAACGGACAGGGGAGAGACCCAGTACTTC.

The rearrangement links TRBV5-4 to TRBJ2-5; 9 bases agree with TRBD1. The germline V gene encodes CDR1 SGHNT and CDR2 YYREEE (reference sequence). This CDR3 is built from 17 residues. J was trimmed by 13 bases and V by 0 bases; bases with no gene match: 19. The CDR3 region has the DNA TGTGCCAGCAGCTTGGGGGGACAGGGTACCGGTGGAGGGCTTGGGTACTTC. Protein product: CASSLGGQGTGGGLGYF.

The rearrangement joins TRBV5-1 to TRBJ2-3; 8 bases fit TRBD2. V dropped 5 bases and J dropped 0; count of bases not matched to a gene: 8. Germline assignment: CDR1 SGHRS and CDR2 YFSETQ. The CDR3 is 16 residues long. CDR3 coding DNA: TGCGCCAGCAGTCCACGGGGGGGCGCGAGCACAGATACGCAGTATTTT. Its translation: CASSPRGGASTDTQYF.

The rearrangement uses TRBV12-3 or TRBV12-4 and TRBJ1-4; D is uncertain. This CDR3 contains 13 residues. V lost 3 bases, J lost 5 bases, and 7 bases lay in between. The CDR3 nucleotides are TGTGCCAGCAGTTTTGGGCAGAATGAAAAACTGTTTTTT. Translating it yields CASSFGQNEKLFF.